What follows are 17 T cell receptor beta chains derived from one specimen sequenced in a study of PD-L1 blockade in urothelial cancer. Libraries were prepared by immunoSEQ multiplex PCR; TCRdb keeps only in-frame clonotypes and omits some of them. This sample has 100,000 or so clones; around 90% occur once, and the top ten carry approximately 0.88%. The sequences come from PBMCs, collected around atezolizumab (anti-PD-L1) treatment. These receptor sequences come from an elderly woman with urothelial cancer.

The chain has TRBV5-4 and TRBJ2-7, with 14 bases matching TRBD2. The CDR3 loop spans 18 amino acids. Per the germline V gene, CDR1 is SGHNT and CDR2 is YYREEE (reference sequence). The V gene end was trimmed by 3 bases and the J gene end by 4 bases; junction bases not matched to a gene: 12. CDR3 loop: CASSSTDRGLAGVYEQYF. CDR3 DNA: TGTGCCAGCAGCTCGACCGACAGGGGACTAGCGGGAGTTTACGAGCAGTACTTC.

This clone appeared a few times. This chain joins TRBV5-4 and TRBJ2-1; D remains ambiguous. The germline V gene encodes CDR1 SGHNT and CDR2 YYREEE (reference sequence). The CDR3 has 16 amino acids. The V and J ends lost 0 bases and 3 bases respectively, with 13 bases between them. Written as DNA, the CDR3 is TGTGCCAGCAGCTTGGACTCTCTATCTGGCTACAATGAGCAGTTCTTC. This encodes CASSLDSLSGYNEQFF. The whole variable domain, filled in from reference TRBV5-4 and TRBJ2-1, reads ETGVTQSPTHLIKTRGQQVTLRCSSQSGHNTVSWYQQALGQGPQFIFQYYREEENGRGNFPPRFSGLQFPNYSSELNVNALELDDSALYLCASSLDSLSGYNEQFFGPGTRLTVL.

The chain is built from TRBV29-1 and TRBJ1-2, with TRBD1 matching over 10 bases. From germline, CDR1 is SQVTM and CDR2 ANQGSEA. The CDR3 runs to 13 residues. J was trimmed by 8 bases and V by 6 bases; bases with no gene match: 9. CDR3 amino acids: CSVGGTGDGGYTF. CDR3 DNA sequence: TGCAGCGTGGGCGGGACAGGGGATGGAGGCTACACCTTC.

The chain joins TRBV7-9 to TRBJ2-7, with 10 bases aligning to TRBD1. Trimming at V came to 4 bases and at J to 2 bases, leaving 5 bases not matched to a gene. The CDR3 contains 15 residues. The germline V gene has CDR1 SEHNR and CDR2 FQNEAQ (reference sequence). For the CDR3, the DNA is TGTGCCAGCAGCTCCCCCGGGACAGGGGCCTACGAGCAGTACTTC. As protein: CASSSPGTGAYEQYF. Drawing the rest from reference TRBV7-9 and TRBJ2-7, the complete variable domain is DTGVSQNPRHKITKRGQNVTFRCDPISEHNRLYWYRQTLGQGPEFLTYFQNEAQLEKSRLLSDRFSAERPKGSFSTLEIQRTEQGDSAMYLCASSSPGTGAYEQYFGPGTRLTVT.

V is TRBV18 and J is TRBJ2-3, with 7 bases identical to TRBD1. The junction had 2 bases not matched to a gene; V was cut back by 2 bases and J by 3 bases. The CDR3 is 14 amino acids. The germline V gene has CDR1 KGHSH and CDR2 LQKENI. The DNA of the CDR3 is TGTGCCAGCTCACCAAGACAGGGTACAGATACGCAGTATTTT. Its protein product is CASSPRQGTDTQYF.

The chain is built from TRBV5-1 and TRBJ2-1; 16 nucleotides align to TRBD2. CDR3 size: 21 residues. V shed 0 bases, J shed 6 bases, and the junction held 15 bases outside the gene matches. CDR1 is SGHRS, CDR2 YFSETQ, per germline. CDR3 in amino acids: CASSLARAGTSGRVRGNEQFF. CDR3 DNA sequence: TGCGCCAGCAGCTTGGCCCGAGCGGGGACTAGCGGGAGGGTTCGGGGCAATGAGCAGTTCTTC. The full variable domain, with the rest looked up from reference TRBV5-1 and TRBJ2-1, is KAGVTQTPRYLIKTRGQQVTLSCSPISGHRSVSWYQQTPGQGLQFLFEYFSETQRNKGNFPGRFSGRQFSNSRSEMNVSTLELGDSALYLCASSLARAGTSGRVRGNEQFFGPGTRLTVL.

The chain carries TRBV5-1 and TRBJ1-6; D not certain. V was shortened by 1 base and J by 7 bases, with 9 bases between the two germline ends. CDR3 length equals 14 residues. The germline gives CDR1 SGHRS, CDR2 YFSETQ. CDR3 loop: CASSLNQQNSPLHF. The DNA of the CDR3 is TGCGCCAGCAGCTTGAATCAACAGAATTCACCCCTCCACTTT.

This clone was detected only a few times. The chain combines TRBV30 with TRBJ1-1; TRBD1 might be the D (5 bases). The CDR3 is made up of 14 amino acids. Germline V CDR1 and CDR2: GTSNPN, SVGIG (reference sequence). The ends were cut back, 3 bases at V and 3 bases at J, with 14 bases in the middle. The CDR3 sequence: CAWRPTWGDTEAFF. The CDR3 DNA reads as TGTGCCTGGAGACCAACGTGGGGGGACACTGAAGCTTTCTTT.

This sequence joins TRBV5-1 and TRBJ1-2, with TRBD1 as a possible D gene (6 bases). Trimming pared 2 bases from V and 3 bases from J, leaving 8 bases between. Looked up from germline, CDR1 is SGHRS and CDR2 is YFSETQ. The CDR3 has 13 amino acids. The CDR3 nucleotides are TGCGCCAGCAGCTTACAGGGAGACTATGGCTACACCTTC. Translation: CASSLQGDYGYTF.

The gene calls are TRBV28 and TRBJ2-7; tentatively, D is TRBD2 (6 bases). The CDR3 has 15 amino acids. V was shortened by 1 base and J by 2 bases, with 12 bases between the two germline ends. The V gene's germline CDR1 is MDHEN and CDR2 SYDVKM. In DNA form, the CDR3 reads TGTGCCAGCAGTTTATACCAGGGAGGTGCCTACGAGCAGTACTTC. Translation gives CASSLYQGGAYEQYF.

The chain has TRBV6-5 and TRBJ1-4; tentatively, D is TRBD1 (6 bases). Germline assignment: CDR1 MNHEY and CDR2 SVGAGI. This CDR3 region has 15 residues. Between the trimmed V and J ends, which lost 6 bases and 0 bases, there was a span of 11 bases. CDR3 DNA: TGTGCCAGCAGATTGGGGGCAGCAACTAATGAAAAACTGTTTTTT. Protein: CASRLGAATNEKLFF.

The chain couples TRBV4-2 to TRBJ2-7; D might be TRBD2 (5 bases). CDR3 length: 17 residues. V lost 0 bases to trimming and J lost 2 bases, with 17 bases between them. Germline CDR1 LGHNA, CDR2 YNFKEQ. This chain's CDR3 is CASSQELARTAPYEQYF. The CDR3 coding sequence is TGTGCCAGCAGCCAAGAATTGGCTCGGACTGCCCCCTACGAGCAGTACTTC.

This sequence joins TRBV28 and TRBJ2-7, with a possible D match to TRBD1 (6 bases). The CDR3 is made up of 14 amino acids. The V end was cut by 6 bases, the J end by 1 base, with 13 bases between. Looked up from germline, CDR1 is MDHEN and CDR2 is SYDVKM. The CDR3 loop reads CASSATGISYEQYF. The CDR3 coding sequence is TGTGCCAGCAGCGCAACAGGGATTTCCTACGAGCAGTACTTC.

This clone was counted a single time. The rearrangement joins TRBV5-6 to TRBJ2-7; 11 nucleotides line up with TRBD1. With 4 bases clipped from V and 4 bases from J, the junction kept 10 bases outside the gene matches. CDR1 is SGHDT, CDR2 YYEEEE, per germline. The CDR3 extends over 16 amino acids. The CDR3 protein is CASSPGQGARYYEQYF. CDR3 bases: TGTGCCAGCAGCCCCGGACAGGGGGCGCGGTATTACGAGCAGTACTTC.

The CDR3 spells CASSIQGGAGTEAFF. CDR3 nucleotides: TGTGCCAGCTCAATACAGGGAGGGGCGGGCACTGAAGCTTTCTTT. This chain joins TRBV18 and TRBJ1-1, with D possibly being TRBD1 (6 bases). The CDR3 is made up of 15 amino acids. V was shortened by 5 bases and J by 4 bases, with 17 bases between the two germline ends. CDR1 and CDR2 (germline): KGHSH, LQKENI.

The V gene is TRBV9, the J gene TRBJ2-5; 10 positions match TRBD2. From germline, CDR1 is SGDLS and CDR2 YYNGEE. The CDR3 totals 15 residues. V gave up 0 bases and J gave up 5 bases; unmatched junction bases: 4. Written as DNA, the CDR3 is TGTGCCAGCAGCGTAGCAGGGACTAGCGAGGAGACCCAGTACTTC. This gives the protein CASSVAGTSEETQYF.

The chain uses TRBV6-5 and TRBJ2-1; D ambiguous. Germline values: CDR1 MNHEY, CDR2 SVGAGI. The CDR3 spans 10 residues. The V end lost 10 bases, the J end lost 10 bases, and 11 bases lay between the germline ends. Written as DNA, the CDR3 is TGTGCCACCGGTGAATGGGAGCAGTTCTTC. Its protein product is CATGEWEQFF.